The next 14 T cell receptor beta chains were all read from a single sample in a study of Tregs in tolerant kidney transplant recipients. Profiled with immunoSEQ multiplex PCR; TCRdb holds only in-frame clones, not every one. The sample lists roughly 80,000 clones, 85% to 95% occurring once. The sample consisted of Tregs from blood, taken before the transplant. The receptors stem from a human donor who received a combined kidney and bone marrow transplant.

Comments on this clone: One junction end does not reproduce the germline sequence, and a read error may be involved. The rearrangement uses TRBV7-7 and TRBJ2-1; D call uncertain. In germline, CDR1 is SSHAT, CDR2 FNYEAQ (reference sequence). This CDR3 is built from 16 residues. CDR3 residues: CASSLASASSYNEQFF. The DNA of the CDR3 is TGTGCTAGCAGCTTAGCATCAGCCAGCTCCTACAATGAGCAGTTCTTC.

The V gene is TRBV19, the J gene TRBJ1-2; no definite D call. CDR1 and CDR2 (germline): LNHDA, SQIVND (reference sequence). The CDR3 consists of 15 residues. The V end lost 7 bases, the J end lost 0 bases, and 15 bases lay between the germline ends. This CDR3 is CASTPLGEANYGYTF. CDR3 sequence (DNA): TGTGCCAGTACTCCTCTTGGGGAAGCTAACTATGGCTACACCTTC.

This chain joins TRBV27 and TRBJ2-7, with 7 nucleotides matching TRBD1. The length of the CDR3 is 14 residues. V lost 6 bases, J lost 0 bases, and 5 bases stayed unmatched. Per the germline V gene, CDR1 is MNHEY and CDR2 is SMNVEV (reference sequence). The CDR3 loop reads CASSLTGSSYEQYF. CDR3 DNA: TGTGCCAGCAGCCTGACAGGGAGCTCCTACGAGCAGTACTTC.

The gene calls are TRBV5-8 and TRBJ1-5, with D possibly TRBD1 on 5 matching bases. The CDR3 spans 12 residues. Germline V lookup: CDR1 SGHTS, CDR2 YDEGEE. The V end was cut by 7 bases, the J end by 2 bases, with 7 bases between. The CDR3 DNA reads as TGTGCCAGCCAGGGAGGCAATCAGCCCCAGCATTTT. Residues: CASQGGNQPQHF.

This clone has only a few counts. CDR3 residues: CASSLFMTDTQYF. In DNA form, the CDR3 reads TGCGCCAGCAGCTTATTCATGACAGATACGCAGTATTTT. V is TRBV5-1 and J is TRBJ2-3, with D unresolved. This CDR3 is 13 amino acids long. The V end was cut by 2 bases, the J end by 3 bases, with 7 bases between. Per germline, CDR1 SGHRS and CDR2 YFSETQ.

The chain joins TRBV7-8 to TRBJ2-5, with D perhaps TRBD2 (6 bases). This CDR3 contains 14 residues. From germline, CDR1 is SGHVS and CDR2 FQNEAQ. Trimming removed 4 bases from V and 1 base from J, with 10 bases in between. The CDR3 loop is CASSSRDSQETQYF. As DNA, the CDR3 is TGTGCCAGCAGCTCCCGGGACTCCCAAGAGACCCAGTACTTC.

V and J are TRBV7-9 and TRBJ1-2; 7 bases fit TRBD1. The J segment lost 3 bases and the V segment lost 9 bases, leaving 4 bases of the junction unmatched. CDR3 length: 12 amino acids. Germline V gene data show CDR1 as SEHNR and CDR2 as FQNEAQ (reference sequence). This CDR3 is CASTDRDYGYTF. CDR3 nucleotides: TGTGCCAGTACCGACAGGGACTATGGCTACACCTTC.

The chain couples TRBV5-6 to TRBJ1-1; no firm D call. CDR1 is SGHDT, CDR2 YYEEEE, per germline. CDR3 length: 14 amino acids. V lost 1 base and J lost 3, with 10 bases in between. DNA for the CDR3: TGTGCCAGCAGCTTGAGGGCCGCGGACACTGAAGCTTTCTTT. Translation: CASSLRAADTEAFF.

The V gene is TRBV5-6, the J gene TRBJ2-3, with TRBD1 as a possible D gene (6 bases). Germline CDR1 SGHDT, CDR2 YYEEEE. There are 15 residues in the CDR3. V was cut by 1 base and J by 4 bases, with 13 bases left in between. The CDR3 coding sequence is TGTGCCAGCAGCTTGCGGGCAGGGGAAGCAGATACGCAGTATTTT. As protein: CASSLRAGEADTQYF. The full variable domain, with the rest looked up from reference TRBV5-6 and TRBJ2-3, is DAGVTQSPTHLIKTRGQQVTLRCSPKSGHDTVSWYQQALGQGPQFIFQYYEEEERQRGNFPDRFSGHQFPNYSSELNVNALLLGDSALYLCASSLRAGEADTQYFGPGTRLTVL.

Here the CDR3 reads CASSKPGQRYGYTF. DNA for the CDR3: TGTGCCAGCAGCAAGCCGGGACAGAGATATGGCTACACCTTC. The J gene is TRBJ1-2, the V gene TRBV9, with TRBD1 matching over 7 bases. This CDR3 spans 14 amino acids. Germline V CDR1 and CDR2: SGDLS, YYNGEE. Unmatched junction bases numbered 8, after V lost 4 bases and J lost 5 bases.

The chain couples TRBV11-2 to TRBJ2-3; D not certain. Germline V gene data show CDR1 as SGHAT and CDR2 as FQNNGV. V lost 4 bases and J 2 bases, leaving 4 bases between the germline ends. The CDR3 loop spans 12 amino acids. This CDR3 is CASSSLTDTQYF. CDR3 in DNA: TGTGCCAGCAGCTCCCTCACAGATACGCAGTATTTT.

The rearrangement joins TRBV28 to TRBJ2-7; D might be TRBD2 (7 bases). The CDR3 runs to 14 residues. Germline V gene sequence: CDR1 MDHEN, CDR2 SYDVKM. V was trimmed by 4 bases and J by 1 base, leaving 11 bases between them. Here the CDR3 DNA reads TGTGCCAGCAGTTACGGGGGGCAATCCTACGAGCAGTACTTC. This encodes CASSYGGQSYEQYF.

The rearrangement uses TRBV11-3 and TRBJ2-5; D may correspond to TRBD1 or TRBD2 (5 bases each). Germline loops: CDR1 SGHNT, CDR2 YENEEA. This CDR3 contains 13 residues. V was clipped by 3 bases and J by 11 bases, with 16 bases between them. The CDR3 bases are TGTGCCAGCAGCTTTGATTTTCAGGGAGAGCAGTACTTC. It specifies CASSFDFQGEQYF.

The chain uses TRBV6-5 and TRBJ2-5, with 8 nucleotides matching TRBD1. The junction had 7 bases not matched to a gene; V was cut back by 5 bases and J by 5 bases. The CDR3 has 14 residues. Germline CDR1 and CDR2: MNHEY and SVGAGI. The CDR3 here is CASSTWTGLETQYF. In DNA, the CDR3 is TGTGCCAGCAGTACCTGGACAGGGTTGGAGACCCAGTACTTC.